The clone carrying this T cell receptor (beta chain) was observed a handful of times. These data come from a study of T cell repertoires in MIS-A myocarditis. Libraries were prepared by immunoSEQ multiplex PCR; TCRdb keeps only in-frame clonotypes and omits some of them. The table shows about 11,000 clones, with approximately 80% occurring only once. CDR1 MDHEN and CDR2 SYDVKM come from the germline V gene. V was pared by 6 bases and J by 0 bases, with 17 bases between. The CDR3 runs 16 residues. The receptor comes from a man younger than 35 with fulminant myocarditis from multisystem inflammatory syndrome in adults (MIS-A) after COVID-19. V usage is TRBV28 and J usage is TRBJ1-1; D is possibly TRBD1 (5 bases). Sequenced: right ventricle heart tissue obtained at autopsy. The CDR3 here is CASSTRQTVMNTEAFF. CDR3 nucleotides: TGTGCCAGCAGCACTCGACAGACCGTAATGAACACTGAAGCTTTCTTT.